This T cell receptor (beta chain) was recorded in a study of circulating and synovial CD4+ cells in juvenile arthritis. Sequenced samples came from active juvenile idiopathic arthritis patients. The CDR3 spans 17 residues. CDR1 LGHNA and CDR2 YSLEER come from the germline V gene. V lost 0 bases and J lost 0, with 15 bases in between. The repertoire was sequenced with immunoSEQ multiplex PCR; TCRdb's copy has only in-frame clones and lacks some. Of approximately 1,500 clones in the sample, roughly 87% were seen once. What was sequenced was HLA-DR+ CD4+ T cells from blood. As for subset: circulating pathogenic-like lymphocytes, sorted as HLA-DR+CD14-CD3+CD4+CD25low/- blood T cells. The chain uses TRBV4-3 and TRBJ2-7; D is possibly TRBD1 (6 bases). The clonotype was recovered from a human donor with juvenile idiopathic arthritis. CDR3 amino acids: CASSQDIGQGISYEQYF. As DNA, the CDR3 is TGCGCCAGCAGCCAAGATATAGGGCAGGGGATCTCCTACGAGCAGTACTTC.